The 23 T cell receptor beta chains given below trace back to one sample, sequenced in a study of blood T cell repertoires in COVID-19. Generated by immunoSEQ multiplex PCR, the TCRdb table keeps only in-frame clones and is missing some. The data show over 120,000 clones, with approximately 80% seen just once and 3% to 3.5% held by the top ten. The sequenced sample consisted of peripheral blood. The source of these receptors is a woman of 80 years or more with acute or convalescent COVID-19.

J is TRBJ1-2 and V is TRBV27; tentative D call: TRBD1 (5 bases). Trimming shortened V by 5 bases and J by 4 bases, and 14 bases separated the two germline ends. CDR3 length: 14 residues. The germline gives CDR1 MNHEY, CDR2 SMNVEV (reference sequence). The CDR3 region is CASSPPGLSYGYTF. The CDR3 DNA follows: TGTGCCAGCAGTCCCCCGGGACTGAGCTATGGCTACACCTTC.

V gene TRBV7-3 combines with J gene TRBJ1-1; 9 nucleotides agree with TRBD1. CDR1 SGHTA and CDR2 FQGTGA come from the germline V gene. The CDR3 totals 14 residues. V lost 5 bases to trimming and J lost 5 bases; unmatched junction nucleotides: 6. Here the CDR3 DNA reads TGTGCCAGCAGCCTACAGGGGGCTGGGACTGAAGCTTTCTTT. This translates into CASSLQGAGTEAFF.

The V and J genes are TRBV4-1 and TRBJ2-1; 7 bases map to TRBD1. CDR3 length equals 12 residues. Germline assignment: CDR1 MGHRA and CDR2 YSYEKL. V lost 2 bases, J lost 12 bases, and 4 bases stayed unmatched. This CDR3 is CASSQHRDRQFF. CDR3 in DNA: TGCGCCAGCAGCCAACACCGGGACAGGCAGTTCTTC.

V and J are TRBV18 and TRBJ2-5; 7 positions match TRBD1. The ends lost 6 bases at V and 5 bases at J; junction bases unmatched: 9. Per germline, CDR1 KGHSH and CDR2 LQKENI. The CDR3 has 14 residues. CDR3 nucleotides: TGTGCCAGCTCGTCCGGGACAGCGGCGGAGACCCAGTACTTC. Protein product: CASSSGTAAETQYF.

This sequence joins TRBV2 and TRBJ1-3; D uncertain. V shed 4 bases and J shed 4 bases, with 14 bases lying between them. The CDR3 spans 15 residues. Germline CDR1 SNHLY, CDR2 FYNNEI. In DNA form, the CDR3 reads TGTGCCAGCAGTGTTACCTCTTGGGCAGGAAACACCATATATTTT. It yields the protein CASSVTSWAGNTIYF.

This clone was observed once. The CDR3: CASSPRIKGDEQYF. Here the CDR3 DNA reads TGCGCCAGCAGTCCCCGGATCAAAGGGGACGAGCAGTACTTC. The V and J genes are TRBV5-1 and TRBJ2-7; possible D gene TRBD1, 5 bases. The CDR3 totals 14 residues. Trimming took 5 bases from V and 5 from J, leaving 17 bases between them. Germline lookup yields CDR1 SGHRS and CDR2 YFSETQ.

The chain is built from TRBV6-5 and TRBJ1-2; 9 positions match TRBD1. Germline V gene sequence: CDR1 MNHEY, CDR2 SVGAGI. This CDR3 has 13 amino acids. The junction had 11 bases not matched to a gene; V was cut back by 10 bases and J by 8 bases. Here the CDR3 reads CATRRTGDGGYTF. CDR3 nucleotides: TGTGCCACACGCAGGACAGGGGATGGGGGCTACACCTTC.

The chain has TRBV5-3 and TRBJ2-7; maybe TRBD2 (5 bases). TRBV5-3 is designated an ORF whose function remains uncertain. Trimming cost V 0 bases and J 10 bases, with 14 bases left between them. The length of the CDR3 is 13 residues. As DNA, the CDR3 is TGTGCCAGAAGCTTGGAGTCAGCAGAGGGTCAGTACTTC. Translation: CARSLESAEGQYF.

This chain links TRBV4-1 with TRBJ1-1; 9 positions match TRBD1. The length of the CDR3 is 14 residues. V shed 4 bases and J 10 bases; nucleotides not matched to a gene: 10. Germline CDR1 is MGHRA and CDR2 is YSYEKL. The CDR3 sequence is CASSLIPAQGAAFF. CDR3 nucleotides: TGCGCCAGCAGCCTGATCCCGGCACAGGGGGCAGCTTTCTTT.

This chain links TRBV18 with TRBJ1-1, with D maybe TRBD1 (5 bases). CDR1 and CDR2 from the germline V gene are KGHSH and LQKENI. V lost 5 bases, J lost 5 bases, and 15 bases lay in between. This CDR3 comprises 14 residues. The CDR3 DNA follows: TGTGCCAGCTCATTTTCGGACGGGGGGACTGAAGCTTTCTTT. This sequence encodes CASSFSDGGTEAFF.

The V gene is TRBV6-1, the J gene TRBJ2-1, with TRBD2 matching over 14 bases. From germline, CDR1 is MNHNS and CDR2 SASEGT. CDR3 size: 19 residues. V lost 2 bases, J lost 2 bases, and 8 bases stayed unmatched. The CDR3 sequence is CASSENPGLAGATYNEQFF. For the CDR3, the DNA is TGTGCCAGCAGTGAAAATCCGGGACTAGCGGGGGCGACCTACAATGAGCAGTTCTTC.

This sequence joins TRBV15 and TRBJ2-5; D perhaps matches TRBD2 (5 bases). The germline V gene has CDR1 LNHNV and CDR2 YYDKDF (reference sequence). Trimming took off 4 bases at V and 0 bases at J, with 9 bases between the two ends. The CDR3 runs to 14 residues. CDR3 loop: CATSMEVYQETQYF. The CDR3 DNA is TGTGCCACCAGCATGGAGGTATACCAAGAGACCCAGTACTTC.

The chain employs TRBV27 and TRBJ1-2; D call uncertain. The CDR3 contains 18 residues. V was pared by 1 base and J by 2 bases, with 20 bases between. Germline V CDR1 and CDR2: MNHEY, SMNVEV (reference sequence). CDR3 DNA: TGTGCCAGCAGTTTATACGTAACCCCCGGGAGAACAAACTATGGCTACACCTTC. As protein: CASSLYVTPGRTNYGYTF.

This chain connects TRBV5-1 to TRBJ2-7; D is possibly TRBD1 (5 bases). The CDR3 covers 15 residues. The V gene lost 2 bases and the J gene lost 4 bases, with 16 bases spanning the gap. CDR1 SGHRS and CDR2 YFSETQ come from the germline V gene. CDR3 nucleotide sequence: TGCGCCAGCAGCTTAGGTTTAGGGGTCAAATACGAGCAGTACTTC. Amino acid sequence: CASSLGLGVKYEQYF.

The CDR3 sequence is CASSVGEGNYGYTF. CDR3 DNA: TGTGCCAGCAGCGTAGGGGAGGGTAACTATGGCTACACCTTC. The gene calls are TRBV9 and TRBJ1-2; D ambiguous. Germline loops: CDR1 SGDLS, CDR2 YYNGEE. This CDR3 has 14 amino acids. Trimming cost V 0 bases and J 1 base, with 7 bases left between them.

The chain has TRBV7-8 and TRBJ2-5; TRBD1 might be the D (6 bases). The CDR3 is made up of 13 amino acids. Trimming cost V 2 bases and J 4 bases, with 8 bases left between them. Germline V gene sequence: CDR1 SGHVS, CDR2 FQNEAQ. The CDR3 coding sequence is TGTGCCAGCAGCTTACAGGGGACAGAGACCCAGTACTTC. Translated: CASSLQGTETQYF.

The rearrangement uses TRBV19 and TRBJ1-6, with D unresolved. Trimming shortened V by 4 bases and J by 4 bases, and 8 bases separated the two germline ends. This CDR3 is 14 amino acids long. Germline values: CDR1 LNHDA, CDR2 SQIVND (reference sequence). In DNA, the CDR3 is TGTGCCAGTAGTACCCGGGGATATAATTCACCCCTCCACTTT. This sequence encodes CASSTRGYNSPLHF.

This clone was observed once. The gene calls are TRBV19 and TRBJ1-1; 9 positions match TRBD1. J gave up 3 bases and V 7 bases, and 6 bases lay outside the gene matches. Germline lookup yields CDR1 LNHDA and CDR2 SQIVND (reference sequence). The CDR3 covers 14 residues. CDR3: CASTRTGVDTEAFF. The CDR3 DNA reads as TGTGCCAGTACCCGGACAGGGGTGGACACTGAAGCTTTCTTT.

The chain employs TRBV12-3 or TRBV12-4 and TRBJ1-1; a weak D match, TRBD1 (5 bases). Trimming stripped 8 bases from V and 1 base from J, with 11 bases between. The CDR3 sequence is 13 residues long. In DNA form, the CDR3 reads TGTGCCAGCCTCAGGGAGGGGAACACTGAAGCTTTCTTT. Protein product: CASLREGNTEAFF.

The genes are TRBV13 and TRBJ1-2; perhaps TRBD1 as D (6 bases). CDR1 PRHDT and CDR2 FYEKMQ come from the germline V gene (reference sequence). This CDR3 contains 16 residues. V gave up 4 bases and J gave up 4 bases, with 19 bases separating them. The CDR3 DNA is TGTGCCAGCAGCTCGTCCGGGACAAAAATACTCTATGGCTACACCTTC. Its protein is CASSSSGTKILYGYTF.

The V call is TRBV30, the J call TRBJ1-6; D is ambiguous. There are 13 residues in the CDR3. Germline loops: CDR1 GTSNPN, CDR2 SVGIG (reference sequence). V was pared by 1 base and J by 3 bases, with 4 bases between. CDR3 in amino acids: CAWSGHYNSPLHF. The DNA of the CDR3 is TGTGCCTGGAGTGGACACTATAATTCACCCCTCCACTTT.

DNA of the CDR3: TGTGCCAGTAGTATCGGGCGGGGCCCTTCCTACAATGAGCAGTTCTTC. It specifies CASSIGRGPSYNEQFF. The chain combines TRBV19 with TRBJ2-1, with D possibly TRBD2 on 6 matching bases. V lost 3 bases, J lost 1 base, and 13 bases lay in between. Germline loops: CDR1 LNHDA, CDR2 SQIVND (reference sequence). The CDR3 length is 16 residues. Full variable domain (rest looked up from reference TRBV19 and TRBJ2-1): DGGITQSPKYLFRKEGQNVTLSCEQNLNHDAMYWYRQDPGQGLRLIYYSQIVNDFQKGDIAEGYSVSREKKESFPLTVTSAQKNPTAFYLCASSIGRGPSYNEQFFGPGTRLTVL.

The V call is TRBV7-3, the J call TRBJ2-6; D is undetermined. The germline V and J ends were trimmed by 2 bases and 2 bases, with 10 bases remaining between them. CDR3 size: 16 residues. Germline assignment: CDR1 SGHTA and CDR2 FQGTGA. CDR3 sequence reads: CASSLGSQAGANVLTF. CDR3 sequence (DNA): TGTGCCAGCAGCTTAGGTTCCCAGGCTGGGGCCAACGTCCTGACTTTC.